The next 9 T cell receptor beta chains were all read from a single sample in a study of blood T cell repertoires in COVID-19. Assay used: immunoSEQ multiplex PCR; TCRdb lists only in-frame clones, some missing. The repertoire holds about 49,000 clones, approximately 81% seen once, with around 20% in the top ten. Sequencing was done on a sample of peripheral blood. The receptors come from a woman at least 80 years old with COVID-19, enrolled during active disease.

The rearrangement links TRBV7-6 to TRBJ2-3; D might be TRBD2 (6 bases). Per germline, CDR1 SGHVS and CDR2 FNYEAQ. The V end was cut by 5 bases, the J end by 4 bases, with 13 bases between. The CDR3 has 14 residues. In DNA, the CDR3 is TGTGCCAGCAGCCCTCCGGGGGTCCCAGATACGCAGTATTTT. Translating gives CASSPPGVPDTQYF.

This clone was observed once. V usage is TRBV7-3 and J usage is TRBJ2-7; 14 nucleotides match TRBD2. V trimming: 5 bases; J trimming: 5 bases; junction bases outside the gene matches: 2. This CDR3 contains 14 residues. Per germline, CDR1 SGHTA and CDR2 FQGTGA. The CDR3, as DNA: TGTGCCAGCAGCCCGGGACTAGCGGGAGACGAGCAGTACTTC. It yields the protein CASSPGLAGDEQYF.

The chain couples TRBV9 to TRBJ1-6, with D maybe TRBD1 (6 bases). Per germline, CDR1 SGDLS and CDR2 YYNGEE. This CDR3 is 14 amino acids long. The V gene lost 2 bases and the J gene lost 7 bases, with 10 bases spanning the gap. CDR3 bases: TGTGCCAGCAGCGTCGATAGGGGGAATTCACCCCTCCACTTT. It translates to CASSVDRGNSPLHF.

The chain links TRBV4-2 to TRBJ2-1; 9 bases are a match to TRBD2. Germline CDR1 LGHNA, CDR2 YNFKEQ. The CDR3 length is 17 residues. J lost 9 bases, V lost 0 bases, and 12 bases had no gene match. The CDR3 region has the DNA TGTGCCAGCAGCCAAGAATTAGCGGGAGACCGGGGTGGTGAGCAGTTCTTC. It is translated as CASSQELAGDRGGEQFF.

This chain connects TRBV18 to TRBJ2-3; D is possibly TRBD1 (6 bases). V was cut by 2 bases and J by 5 bases, with 8 bases left in between. This CDR3 comprises 13 residues. Germline V gene data show CDR1 as KGHSH and CDR2 as LQKENI. This CDR3 reads CASSPRGIDTQYF. CDR3 bases: TGTGCCAGCTCACCAAGGGGGATAGATACGCAGTATTTT. The full variable domain, rest sourced from reference TRBV18 and TRBJ2-3, is NAGVMQNPRHLVRRRGQEARLRCSPMKGHSHVYWYRQLPEEGLKFMVYLQKENIIDESGMPKERFSAEFPKEGPSILRIQQVVRGDSAAYFCASSPRGIDTQYFGPGTRLTVL.

V and J are TRBV27 and TRBJ2-7, with 7 bases that match TRBD1. Germline V gives CDR1 MNHEY, CDR2 SMNVEV (reference sequence). The CDR3 is 15 residues long. J gave up 0 bases and V 5 bases, and 7 bases lay outside the gene matches. The CDR3 nucleotides read TGTGCCAGCAGTCCGCAGGGGGACCACTCCTACGAGCAGTACTTC. It yields the protein CASSPQGDHSYEQYF.

This clone has more than one count but fewer than ten. The chain carries TRBV18 and TRBJ1-1, with 7 bases that match TRBD1. The CDR3 runs to 15 residues. Trimming took 4 bases from V and 1 from J; bases not matched to a gene: 6. From germline, CDR1 is KGHSH and CDR2 LQKENI. Here the CDR3 DNA reads TGTGCCAGCTCACGTCCCGGGACAGCGAACACTGAAGCTTTCTTT. It encodes CASSRPGTANTEAFF.

V and J are TRBV6-5 and TRBJ2-1; 8 nucleotides align to TRBD1. CDR3 length: 15 residues. The junction had 5 bases not matched to a gene; V was cut back by 2 bases and J by 5 bases. Germline V lookup: CDR1 MNHEY, CDR2 SVGAGI. The CDR3 sequence is CASSYGGTGDNEQFF. CDR3 in DNA: TGTGCCAGCAGTTACGGAGGGACAGGTGACAATGAGCAGTTCTTC.

For the CDR3, the DNA is TGTGCCAGCAGTCACATTGGGCTATCGAACACCGGGGAGCTGTTTTTT. It encodes CASSHIGLSNTGELFF. This rearrangement joins TRBV2 to TRBJ2-2; no firm D call. The CDR3 extends over 16 amino acids. Germline CDR1 SNHLY, CDR2 FYNNEI. V was cut by 5 bases and J by 0 bases, with 13 bases left in between.